This T cell receptor (beta chain) was documented in a study of multiple sclerosis patients with progressive multifocal leukoencephalopathy (dated by TCRdb to the late 2010s). Describing the broader study: Peripheral T and B cells were examined in MS patients who went on to develop PML (4 under natalizumab, 1 after alemtuzumab) as well as in treated patients who did not. Longitudinal follow-up was performed in two natalizumab-treated patients who later developed PML, from before therapy through 6 and 12 months to PML onset. The study aimed to detect JC virus-specific or public T-cell expansions arising at the time of PML onset. The study at large found these results: When PML developed, no shared TRBV or TRBJ gene usage and no preferred TRBV-TRBJ pairings were found. Because the cohort was small and descriptive, it remained unclear whether the findings reflect JC virus infection or general immunocompromise. Less diverse TRB repertoires in most PML patients were suggested by lower normalized Shannon entropy, whereas values near 1 were observed in the natalizumab-treated controls. Analysis was limited to peripheral blood, even though cerebrospinal fluid or brain lymphocytes might be more informative for natalizumab-associated PML. Only PML patients had TRB clones above 0.5% frequency, but the clones expanded at PML onset were already present before and during natalizumab therapy.

A word on this clone: Its antigen is currently not known. No base-level quality is on record; no much larger clone is a single base apart.

V sheds 3 bases and J sheds 4 bases, leaving 15 bases between their ends. The germline V gene encodes CDR1 MNHNS and CDR2 SASEGT. From the cysteine through the phenylalanine, the CDR3 covers 15 amino acids. Only the CDR3 portion is preserved as DNA: 45 bases, with reading frame beginning at the first base. In the paper's terms, the time point label means: approximately 11 months of natalizumab therapy. The treatment or condition label of this sample denotes: on natalizumab therapy at sampling. Controls were five or six natalizumab-treated MS patients who did not develop PML, sampled longitudinally. Interferon beta had previously been received by all listed patients, and all PML patients were female. T1 and T2 blood samples were collected at 6 and 12 months of natalizumab therapy, respectively. Ficoll-Hypaque density gradient centrifugation was used to isolate peripheral blood mononuclear cells. Using the immunoSEQ two-step multiplex PCR at survey-level depth, TRB CDR3 regions were amplified from genomic DNA. To estimate template counts and remove amplification bias, each PCR was spiked with synthetic inline TR CDR3 controls covering all V-J pairings. Reads were processed so that amplification and sequencing bias were reduced, and quantification was performed against synthetic TR CDR3 analogs. The published analysis was carried out like this. In ImmunoSEQ Analyzer, raw data were processed so that out-of-frame sequences and CDR3s with stop codons were removed, with gene names following IMGT nomenclature. Normalized Shannon entropy, defined as 1 minus Pielou's evenness, was used to summarize repertoire diversity. TRB sequences were treated as identical only when sharing V gene, J gene and CDR3. Public PML clonotypes were CDR3s shared by two or more PML-onset samples but absent earlier, in controls, and in public databases. Skylign with the observed count method was used to analyze CDR3 amino acid composition at each position. TCRdb mirrors the immuneACCESS table, restricted to in-frame sequences. Some clones are absent from its copies; in checked studies, under half trace to an unresolved V gene, and the reason for the others is unknown. The V and J calls and clone size come from that table; D and trimming were worked out from the DNA. In all, the sample holds tens of thousands of clones, and almost 90% of those were seen once. 1.3% of the sample is in the top ten clones.

The chain joins TRBV6-1 to TRBJ1-2; tentative D gene TRBD1, with 5 bases matching. The sequencing here drew on PBMCs, taken from a patient treated with natalizumab. The sequence derives from a human donor with multiple sclerosis. The DNA sequence is given as TGTGCCAGCAGTGAGTCCGGGGCAGCCTCCTATGGCTACACCTTC. It translates as CASSESGAASYGYTF.